This T cell receptor beta chain was captured in a study of blood T cell repertoires in COVID-19. As for the study in general: Sources were T cells, B-cell-depleted T cells, or PBMCs; the material itself was cDNA or gDNA.

The CDR3 covers 17 residues. In the original processing: Counts of nucleated cells, estimated from reference gene primer amplification, were obtained. Only in-frame clones appear in the TCRdb table, and some are missing; sequencing was by immunoSEQ multiplex PCR. V and J calls and clone size are copied from that table; D and trimming were computed from the DNA. The sample carries some 200,000 clones, 70% to 90% recorded once. Ages ranged from about 18 to 89 years, with residence in fewer than 25 US areas. Sequencing input: PBMCs or T cells enriched from blood (not recorded which). This chain joins TRBV12-2 and TRBJ2-3; the table gives TRBD2 as D, unverified against the DNA. TRBV12-2 is noted as a pseudogene. The receptor's source is a woman younger than 30 who had recovered from COVID-19. This CDR3 is CASRLGGSERFTDTQYF. For the CDR3, the DNA is TGTGCAAGTCGCTTAGGTGGGTCGGAGAGGTTCACAGATACGCAGTATTTT.